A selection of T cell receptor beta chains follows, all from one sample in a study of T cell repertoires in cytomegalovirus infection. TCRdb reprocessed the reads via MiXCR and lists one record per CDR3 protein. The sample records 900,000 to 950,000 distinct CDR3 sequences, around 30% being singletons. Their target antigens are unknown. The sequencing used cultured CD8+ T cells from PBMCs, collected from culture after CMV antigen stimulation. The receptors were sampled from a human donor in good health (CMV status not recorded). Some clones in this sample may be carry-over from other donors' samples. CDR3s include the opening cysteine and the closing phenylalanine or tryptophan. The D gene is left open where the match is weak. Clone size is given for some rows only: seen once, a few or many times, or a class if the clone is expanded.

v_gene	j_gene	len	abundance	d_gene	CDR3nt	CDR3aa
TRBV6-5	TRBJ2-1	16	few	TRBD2	TGTGCCAGCAGTTCCACCTCGGAGCGGGGACACAATGAGCAGTTCTTC	CASSSTSERGHNEQFF
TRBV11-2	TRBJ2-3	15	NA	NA	TGTGCCAGCAGCTTAGGGGTTAGCCCCACAGATACGCAGTATTTT	CASSLGVSPTDTQYF
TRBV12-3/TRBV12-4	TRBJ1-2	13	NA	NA	TGTGCCAGCACGTCCGGGACAAATTATGGCTACACCTTC	CASTSGTNYGYTF
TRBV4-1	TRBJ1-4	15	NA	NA	TGTGCCAGCAGCCATCTTGGGGCAACTAATGAAAAACTGTTTTTT	CASSHLGATNEKLFF
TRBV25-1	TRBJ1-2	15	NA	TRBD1	TGTGCCAGCAGTGAATTGGGACAGGGCAACTATGGCTACACCTTC	CASSELGQGNYGYTF
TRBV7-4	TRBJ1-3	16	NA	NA	TGTGTCAGCGCCACAGCGTCAGGGTTGTCCGGAAACACCATATATTTT	CVSATASGLSGNTIYF
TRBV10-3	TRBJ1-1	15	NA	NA	TGTGCCATCAGTGAGTCCTTTTACAGGGACACTGAAGCTTTCTTT	CAISESFYRDTEAFF
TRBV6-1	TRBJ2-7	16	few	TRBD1	TGTGCCAGCAGTCGATTACAGGGGACCTCCACCTACGAGCAGTACTTC	CASSRLQGTSTYEQYF
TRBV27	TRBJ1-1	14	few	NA	TGTGCCAGCAGGCTGGGACCGACGAACGCTGAAGCTTTCTTT	CASRLGPTNAEAFF
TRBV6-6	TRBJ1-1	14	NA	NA	TGTGCCAGCAGTCTCGACAGGACGAACACTGAAGCTTTCTTT	CASSLDRTNTEAFF
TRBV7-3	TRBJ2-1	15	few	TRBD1	TGTGCCAGCAGCGAAGACAGGGGGCCTTACAATGAGCAGTTCTTC	CASSEDRGPYNEQFF
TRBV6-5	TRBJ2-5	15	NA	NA	TGTGCCAGCAGACTCACGGACACCTTCCAAGAGACCCAGTACTTC	CASRLTDTFQETQYF
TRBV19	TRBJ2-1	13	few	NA	TGTGCCAGTAGTACCAACGGGGGTGATGAGCAGTTCTTC	CASSTNGGDEQFF
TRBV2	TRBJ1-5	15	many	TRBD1	TGTGCCAGCAGTCAAGGACAGGCCTTTGATCAGCCCCAGCATTTT	CASSQGQAFDQPQHF
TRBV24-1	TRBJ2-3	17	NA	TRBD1	TGTGCCACCAGTGCCCGGGACAGTGCTTCCCCCACAGATACGCAGTATTTT	CATSARDSASPTDTQYF
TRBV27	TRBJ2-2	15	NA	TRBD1	TGTGCCAGCAGTTTATGGGGACAGGCCACCGGGGAGCTGTTTTTT	CASSLWGQATGELFF
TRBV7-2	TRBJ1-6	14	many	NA	TGTGCCAGCAGCTCCCTTCAGGCCGTTAGGCCCCTCCACTTT	CASSSLQAVRPLHF
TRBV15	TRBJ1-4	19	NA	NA	TGTGCCACCAGCAGATGGGGGGCGAGATCCGGGACGCCTAATGAAAAACTGTTTTTT	CATSRWGARSGTPNEKLFF
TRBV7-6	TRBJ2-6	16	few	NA	TGTGCCAGCAGCTTCAGTCGGGGATCTGGGGCCAACGTCCTGACTTTC	CASSFSRGSGANVLTF
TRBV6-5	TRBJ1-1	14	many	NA	TGTGCCAGCAGTTACTCCACCCTTGGGACTGAAGCTTTCTTT	CASSYSTLGTEAFF
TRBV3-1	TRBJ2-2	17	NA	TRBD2	TGTGCCAGCAGCCAAGCGAGTAGCGGGGGGAACACCGGGGAGCTGTTTTTT	CASSQASSGGNTGELFF
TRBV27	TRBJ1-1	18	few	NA	TGTGCCAGCAGTTTAAGGACGGGGGGGATGGGGTGGGACACTGAAGCTTTCTTT	CASSLRTGGMGWDTEAFF
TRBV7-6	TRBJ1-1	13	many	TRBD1	TGTGCCAGCAGCCCAAGACAGGGCACTGAAGCTTTCTTT	CASSPRQGTEAFF
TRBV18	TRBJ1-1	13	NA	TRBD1	TGTGCCAGCTCACCCGGACAGGACACTGAAGCTTTCTTT	CASSPGQDTEAFF
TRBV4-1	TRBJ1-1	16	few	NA	TGCGCCAGCAGCCAAGCAGCGGGGACCCTGAACACTGAAGCTTTCTTT	CASSQAAGTLNTEAFF
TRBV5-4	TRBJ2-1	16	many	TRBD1	TGTGCCAGCAGCTTGGTGGTCAGGGGGCCGCGCAATGAGCAGTTCTTC	CASSLVVRGPRNEQFF
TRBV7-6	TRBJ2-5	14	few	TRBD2	TGTGCCAGCAGCCCCGGGGGGGCCCTCGAGACCCAGTACTTC	CASSPGGALETQYF
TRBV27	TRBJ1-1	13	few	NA	TGTGCCAGCAGTTTATCTCACGGGACTGAAGCTTTCTTT	CASSLSHGTEAFF
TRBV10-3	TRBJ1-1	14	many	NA	TGTGCCATCAGTGACCTCGGGGGCGGCGCTGAAGCTTTCTTT	CAISDLGGGAEAFF
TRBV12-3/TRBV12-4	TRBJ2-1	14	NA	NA	TGTGCCAGCAGCTATCCTTGGGGTGGGGATGAGCAGTTCTTC	CASSYPWGGDEQFF
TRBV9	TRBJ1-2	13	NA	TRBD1	TGTGCCAGCACCGCGACAGGGACTAGCGGCTACACCTTC	CASTATGTSGYTF
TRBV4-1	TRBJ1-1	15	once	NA	TGCGCCAGCAGCCTAAACACGGGGGGGAACACTGAAGCTTTCTTT	CASSLNTGGNTEAFF
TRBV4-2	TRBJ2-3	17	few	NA	TGTGCCAGCAGCCAAGATCGAGAGGGCAGGATCACAGATACGCAGTATTTT	CASSQDREGRITDTQYF
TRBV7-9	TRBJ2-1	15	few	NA	TGTGCCAGCCTCTTACAGGAGGGCTCCTACAATGAGCAGTTCTTC	CASLLQEGSYNEQFF
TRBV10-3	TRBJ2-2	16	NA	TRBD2	TGTGCCATCAGGATTTCTAGCGGGGGAGACACCGGGGAGCTGTTTTTT	CAIRISSGGDTGELFF
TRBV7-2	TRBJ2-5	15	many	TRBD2	TGTGCCAGCAGCAGTCGACTAGCGGGGGCAGAGACCCAGTACTTC	CASSSRLAGAETQYF
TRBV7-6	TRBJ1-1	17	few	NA	TGTGCCAGCAGCCCTACGACCTGGGGACAAACAAACACTGAAGCTTTCTTT	CASSPTTWGQTNTEAFF
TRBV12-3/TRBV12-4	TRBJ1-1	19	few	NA	TGTGCCAGCAGTTTATTTGCCGGGCTCTCTCAGTTCTATAACACTGAAGCTTTCTTT	CASSLFAGLSQFYNTEAFF
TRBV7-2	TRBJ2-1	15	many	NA	TGTGCCAGCAGCTTAGGTTTAGGGGCCCCCAATGAGCAGTTCTTC	CASSLGLGAPNEQFF
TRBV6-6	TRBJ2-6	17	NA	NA	TGTGCCAGCAGTTACTTAGCAGATCCCTCTGGGACCAACGTCCTGACTTTC	CASSYLADPSGTNVLTF
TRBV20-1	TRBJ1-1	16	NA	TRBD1	TGCAGTGCTAGAGATATAGGGACAGGGTTGAACACTGAAGCTTTCTTT	CSARDIGTGLNTEAFF
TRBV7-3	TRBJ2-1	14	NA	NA	TGTGCCAGCAGCACTCGGACTGGCCGAAATGAGCAGTTCTTC	CASSTRTGRNEQFF
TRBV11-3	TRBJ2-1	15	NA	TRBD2	TGTGCCAGCAGCTTAATGGGACTAGCTAGGGATGAGCAGTTCTTC	CASSLMGLARDEQFF
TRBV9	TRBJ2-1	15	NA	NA	TGTGCCAGCAGCGTAGGTCGGGGGATCATCAATGAGCAGTTCTTC	CASSVGRGIINEQFF
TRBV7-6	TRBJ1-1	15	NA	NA	TGTGCTAGCAGCTCCGTACAGGACGGGGACACTGAAGCTTTCTTT	CASSSVQDGDTEAFF
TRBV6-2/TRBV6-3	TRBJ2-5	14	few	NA	TGTGCCAGCAGTCCAACCGGGGGGCGAGAGACCCAGTACTTC	CASSPTGGRETQYF